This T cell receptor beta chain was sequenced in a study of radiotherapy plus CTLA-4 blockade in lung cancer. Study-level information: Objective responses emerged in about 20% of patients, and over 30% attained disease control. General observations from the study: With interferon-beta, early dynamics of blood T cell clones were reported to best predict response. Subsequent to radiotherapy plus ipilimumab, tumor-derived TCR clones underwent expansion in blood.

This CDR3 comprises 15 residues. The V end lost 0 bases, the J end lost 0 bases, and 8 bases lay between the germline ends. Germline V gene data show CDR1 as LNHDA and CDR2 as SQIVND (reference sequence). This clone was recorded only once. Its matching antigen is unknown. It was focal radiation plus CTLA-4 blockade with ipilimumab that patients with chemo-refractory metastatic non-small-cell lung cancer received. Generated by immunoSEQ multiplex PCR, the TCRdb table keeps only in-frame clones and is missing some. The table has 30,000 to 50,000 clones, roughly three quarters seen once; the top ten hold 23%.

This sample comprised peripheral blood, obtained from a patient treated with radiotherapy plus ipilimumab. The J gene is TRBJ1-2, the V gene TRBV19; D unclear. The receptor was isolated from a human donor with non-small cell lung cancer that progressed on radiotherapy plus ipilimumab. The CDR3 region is CASSIEGIPNYGYTF. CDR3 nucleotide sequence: TGTGCCAGTAGTATAGAGGGCATACCTAACTATGGCTACACCTTC. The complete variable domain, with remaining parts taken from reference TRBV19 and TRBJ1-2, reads DGGITQSPKYLFRKEGQNVTLSCEQNLNHDAMYWYRQDPGQGLRLIYYSQIVNDFQKGDIAEGYSVSREKKESFPLTVTSAQKNPTAFYLCASSIEGIPNYGYTFGSGTRLTVV.